This T cell receptor (beta chain) originates from a study of blood T cell repertoires in COVID-19 (dated by TCRdb to 2018 to 2020). For context, the study as a whole: The collaborator samples originated in the United States, Italy and Spain and spanned the acute and convalescent phases of COVID-19. The material from the prospective study consisted of cDNA or gDNA derived from T cells, B-cell-depleted T cells, or PBMCs. The dataset comprised deeply sampled blood TCRbeta repertoires from subjects exposed to, actively infected with, or recovered from COVID-19. A freely available public database, intended as a resource for researchers studying the immune response to SARS-CoV-2, is where the repertoires were released. Samples were obtained from the ongoing ImmuneRACE study (first 160 participants) and from 1,254 subjects provided by 6 global collaborators. Nearly every sample came with metadata listing a de-identified subject ID, COVID-19 status, age in years and sex. HLA class I and class II types, where available, came from metadata supplied by the sample provider rather than from assay-based typing. Broad study findings and their caveats: The quantity of clinical and demographic metadata differed by source and by participant and was supplied without curation.

Whole blood was collected in K2EDTA tubes by collaborating institutions according to the institutions' own protocols. Collaborator samples were shipped for TCRbeta analysis as frozen whole blood, isolated PBMCs, or DNA extracted from either sample type. The junction shows trimming of 0 bases on V and 2 bases on J, plus 21 bases between the germline ends. Sequences SGHDN (CDR1) and FVKESK (CDR2) are obtained from the germline V gene. From the cysteine up to the phenylalanine, the CDR3 has a length of 19 residues. Only the CDR3 region is kept as DNA, spanning 57 bases read in frame from base 1. Details on this clone: Its recognized antigen is unknown. It has no much larger one-base neighbor in the sample; base qualities were not kept.

The immunoSEQ Assay, a bias-controlled multiplex PCR, was used to amplify TCRbeta CDR3 regions from genomic DNA. As for how the authors treated the data: Nucleated cell counts per sample were estimated from amplification of reference gene primers within the assay. Sequence reads were collapsed and filtered to measure the absolute abundance of every unique TCRbeta CDR3 rearrangement. For each sample, productive Simpson clonality was calculated as the square root of Simpson's diversity index across productive rearrangements. Entries here come from immuneACCESS through TCRdb and include only in-frame sequences with V and J called. Some clones fail to appear in such tables; in the studies checked, an unresolved V gene covers under half of the shortfall, and the cause of the remainder is unknown. V and J calls and clone size come straight from that table; D and trimming were deduced from the DNA. Across this sample there are around 110,000 clones, with approximately 82% seen only once. The biggest ten clones account for just under 7.5% of the sample.

The sequenced sample consisted of peripheral blood. The sequence derives from a man between 70 and 80 years old with active or convalescent COVID-19. The rearrangement joined TRBV14 to TRBJ2-3; the D gene is possibly TRBD2, with 6 bases matching. The CDR3 sequence is CASSQDWFSGLAYTDTQYF. The DNA sequence is given as TGTGCCAGCAGCCAAGATTGGTTTTCGGGTCTAGCGTACACAGATACGCAGTATTTT.